The text below deals with one T cell receptor (beta chain). Its cognate antigen has yet to be identified. No per-base quality is available; no much larger clone lies one base away. The CDR3 regions of human TCRbeta chains were analyzed by immunosequencing. As for the authors' bioinformatics: Repertoire TCRs were checked for matches against a reference library of SARS-CoV-2-specific TCRs that had been generated using the MIRA antigen-specificity platform. Breadth was defined as the fraction of unique TCRs that were SARS-CoV-2-associated, and depth was defined as the fraction of total T cells that were SARS-CoV-2-associated. Using the MIRA data, every spike-specific TCR was mapped to the spike region that the TCR reacted to and assigned to either a CD4 or a CD8 class. Log10-transformed breadth and depth values were compared by one-way ANOVA with Sidak's multiple comparisons tests. TCRdb took this table from immuneACCESS and kept in-frame rearrangements with V and J called. Such tables lack part of the clones; where checked against another copy, unresolved V genes explain under half of the gap, and the rest is unexplained. D and trimming were read from the DNA, whereas the V and J calls and clone size are those reported in that table. This sample holds 120,000 or so clones; just over 85% were observed only once. The ten largest clones capture roughly a sixth of the sample.

Counted from cysteine to phenylalanine, this CDR3 has 14 amino acids. The read is trimmed to its CDR3 DNA, 42 bases read in frame from base 1. V is trimmed back by 5 bases and J by 4 bases, and the junction contains 7 bases that no gene match accounts for. Via the germline V gene, CDR1 is SGHTA and CDR2 FQGNSA. These data come from a study of T cell responses to AZD1222 COVID-19 vaccine (dated by TCRdb to the early 2020s). As for the study more broadly: A total of under 250 trial participants underwent TCR sequencing, of whom about 210 had received two doses of AZD1222 and about 26 had received two doses of the MenACWY control vaccine. Enrollment into the trials was organized by age into subgroups of 18-55, 56-69 and 70-plus years, and those subgroups contained roughly 150, 30 and 60 TCR-sequenced participants, respectively. What the research found in general, with its limitations: Only six AZD1222 recipients were SARS-CoV-2 seropositive at baseline, limiting conclusions about previously exposed vaccinees. Because no day 14 peak-response samples were available, repertoires were characterized only after the peak T cell response. After two AZD1222 doses, both the breadth and the depth of spike-specific TCRs were significantly higher than at day 0 and than in MenACWY recipients. The 56-69-year group was small, and its depth increase did not reach significance, likely because of low power. Participants were mostly white British and included more females than males, and it was suggested by the authors that clonal diversity may have been underestimated. The vaccine-associated CD4 TCRs covered the entire spike protein, and the dominant responses fell in regions 160-218 and 743-854. Epitopes outside the regions mutated in the B.1.351 and B.1.1.7 variants were reportedly recognized by nearly half of the unique spike-specific TCRs.

The time point tag for this specimen amounts to: about 28 days (+/-7) after the second vaccine dose. AZD1222 recipients with second doses at about 4 weeks or about 12 weeks were pooled, because spike-specific TCR depth and breadth did not differ between schedules. Samples from vaccinated people were obtained from the UK trials COV001 and COV002, which included a single-blind randomized controlled phase 2/3 trial of AZD1222 (ChAdOx1 nCoV-19) in healthy adults. For TCRbeta chain sequencing, PBMC samples were collected from trial participants at day 0 and at day 28 after the second dose. The TCR sequence derives from an adult who received the AZD1222 COVID-19 vaccine. The chain is made from TRBV7-2 and TRBJ2-7; 8 middle bases align to TRBD2. Here the sequenced sample was peripheral blood, taken 28 days after the second AZD1222 dose. The sequenced DNA: TGTGCCAGCAGCCCCGGGACTAGTGGTTACGAGCAGTACTTC. This gives the protein CASSPGTSGYEQYF.